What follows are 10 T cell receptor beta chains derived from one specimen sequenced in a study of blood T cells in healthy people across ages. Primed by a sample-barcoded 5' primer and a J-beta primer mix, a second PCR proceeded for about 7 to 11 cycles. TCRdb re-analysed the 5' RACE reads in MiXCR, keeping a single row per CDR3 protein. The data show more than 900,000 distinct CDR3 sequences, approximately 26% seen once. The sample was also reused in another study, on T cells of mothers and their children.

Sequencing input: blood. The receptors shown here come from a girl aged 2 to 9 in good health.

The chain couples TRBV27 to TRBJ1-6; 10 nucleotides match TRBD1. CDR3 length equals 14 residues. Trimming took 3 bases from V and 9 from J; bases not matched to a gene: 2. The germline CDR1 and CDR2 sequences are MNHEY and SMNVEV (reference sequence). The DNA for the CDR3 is TGTGCCAGCAGTTTTGGGACAGGGGCTTCACCCCTCCACTTT. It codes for CASSFGTGASPLHF.

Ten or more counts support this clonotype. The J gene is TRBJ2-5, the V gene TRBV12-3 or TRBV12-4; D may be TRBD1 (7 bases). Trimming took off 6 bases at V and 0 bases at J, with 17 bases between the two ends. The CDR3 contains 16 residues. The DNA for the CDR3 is TGTGCCAGCAGCAGGGGGACTGTAGTGTACCAAGAGACCCAGTACTTC. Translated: CASSRGTVVYQETQYF.

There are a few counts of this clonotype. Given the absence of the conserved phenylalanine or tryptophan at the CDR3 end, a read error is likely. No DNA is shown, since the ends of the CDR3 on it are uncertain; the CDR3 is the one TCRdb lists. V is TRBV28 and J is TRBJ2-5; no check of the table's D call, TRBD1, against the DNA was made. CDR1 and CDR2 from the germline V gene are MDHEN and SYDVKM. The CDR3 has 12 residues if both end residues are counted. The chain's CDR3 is CASSSGGGPDVL.

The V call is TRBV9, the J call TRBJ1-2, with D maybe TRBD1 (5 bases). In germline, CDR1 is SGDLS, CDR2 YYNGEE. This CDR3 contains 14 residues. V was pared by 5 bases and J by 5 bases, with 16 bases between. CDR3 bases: TGTGCCAGCAGGTATAATCAGGGTCGGTATGGCTACACCTTC. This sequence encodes CASRYNQGRYGYTF.

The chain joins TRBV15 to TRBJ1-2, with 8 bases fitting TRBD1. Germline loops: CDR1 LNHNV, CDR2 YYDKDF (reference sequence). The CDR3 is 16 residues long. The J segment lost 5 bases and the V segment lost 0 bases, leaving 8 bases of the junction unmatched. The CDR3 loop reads CATSRDYGQGGYGYTF. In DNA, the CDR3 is TGTGCCACCAGCAGAGATTACGGACAGGGCGGGTATGGCTACACCTTC.

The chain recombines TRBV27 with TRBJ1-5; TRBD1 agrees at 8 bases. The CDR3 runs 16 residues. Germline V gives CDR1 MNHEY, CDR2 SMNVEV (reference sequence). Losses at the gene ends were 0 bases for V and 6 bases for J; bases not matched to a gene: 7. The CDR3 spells CASSLSPGGTGQPQHF. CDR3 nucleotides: TGTGCCAGCAGTTTATCTCCAGGGGGCACGGGTCAGCCCCAGCATTTT.

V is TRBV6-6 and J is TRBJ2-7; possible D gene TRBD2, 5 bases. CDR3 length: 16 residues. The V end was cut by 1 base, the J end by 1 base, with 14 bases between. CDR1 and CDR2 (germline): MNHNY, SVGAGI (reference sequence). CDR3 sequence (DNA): TGTGCCAGCAGTTACTACCCGGACTGGAAGTCCTACGAGCAGTACTTC. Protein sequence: CASSYYPDWKSYEQYF.

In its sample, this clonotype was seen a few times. The CDR3 DNA reads TGTGCCAGCATGGTGACAGGGGGCGAAGAAAAACTGTTTTTT. This codes for CASMVTGGEEKLFF. The rearrangement uses TRBV28 and TRBJ1-4, with 10 bases aligning to TRBD1. Germline CDR1 MDHEN, CDR2 SYDVKM. The ends lost 7 bases at V and 8 bases at J; junction bases unmatched: 7. This CDR3 has 14 residues.

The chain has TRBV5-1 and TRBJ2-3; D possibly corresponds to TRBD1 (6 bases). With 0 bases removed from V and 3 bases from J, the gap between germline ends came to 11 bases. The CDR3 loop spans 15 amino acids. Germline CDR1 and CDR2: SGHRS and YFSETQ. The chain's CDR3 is CASSLGPGETDTQYF. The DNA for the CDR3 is TGCGCCAGCAGCTTGGGGCCAGGGGAAACAGATACGCAGTATTTT.

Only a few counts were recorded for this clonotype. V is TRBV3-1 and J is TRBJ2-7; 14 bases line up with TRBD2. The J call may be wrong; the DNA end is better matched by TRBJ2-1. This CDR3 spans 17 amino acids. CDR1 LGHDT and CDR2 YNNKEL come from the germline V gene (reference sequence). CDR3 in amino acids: CASSQPLGTSGSNEQFF. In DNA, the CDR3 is TGTGCCAGCAGCCAACCCTTGGGGACTAGCGGGAGCAATGAGCAGTTCTTC.